The next 7 T cell receptor beta chains were all read from a single sample in a study of blood T cell repertoires in COVID-19. Profiling relied on immunoSEQ multiplex PCR, and the TCRdb table lists in-frame clones only, not all of them. The sample records about 80,000 clones, more than 60% being singletons. Sequenced sample: peripheral blood. These receptors all come from a human donor in a cohort sampled during active COVID-19.

This chain links TRBV7-9 with TRBJ2-5, with TRBD1 matching 9 bases. There are 16 residues in the CDR3. Germline loops: CDR1 SEHNR, CDR2 FQNEAQ (reference sequence). The junction had 9 bases not matched to a gene; V was cut back by 5 bases and J by 2 bases. The CDR3 nucleotides are TGTGCCAGCAGCCCCCGGACAGGGGCGGAGCAAGAGACCCAGTACTTC. This encodes CASSPRTGAEQETQYF. Supplemented by reference TRBV7-9 and TRBJ2-5, the full variable domain reads DTGVSQNPRHKITKRGQNVTFRCDPISEHNRLYWYRQTLGQGPEFLTYFQNEAQLEKSRLLSDRFSAERPKGSFSTLEIQRTEQGDSAMYLCASSPRTGAEQETQYFGPGTRLLVL.

The chain has TRBV12-3 or TRBV12-4 and TRBJ2-7; TRBD2 aligns across 7 bases. The CDR3 extends over 12 amino acids. V shed 6 bases, J shed 4 bases, and the junction held 3 bases outside the gene matches. This CDR3 reads CASSFGRYEQYF. CDR3 sequence (DNA): TGTGCCAGCAGCTTCGGGAGGTACGAGCAGTACTTC.

The sample holds a few counts of this clone. The V and J genes are TRBV2 and TRBJ2-7; tentative D call: TRBD1 (5 bases). Germline CDR1 is SNHLY and CDR2 is FYNNEI. The V end was cut by 8 bases, the J end by 5 bases, with 10 bases between. CDR3 size: 11 residues. This chain's CDR3 is CASQGNDEQYF. For the CDR3, the DNA is TGTGCCAGCCAGGGCAATGACGAGCAGTACTTC.

The chain's CDR3 is CASSFGGGYNEQFF. As DNA, the CDR3 is TGCGCCAGCAGCTTCGGCGGGGGTTACAATGAGCAGTTCTTC. The rearrangement uses TRBV5-1 and TRBJ2-1, with TRBD2 matching over 7 bases. Looked up from germline, CDR1 is SGHRS and CDR2 is YFSETQ. V gave up 2 bases and J gave up 4 bases; unmatched junction bases: 3. This CDR3 has 14 residues.

V gene TRBV6-5 combines with J gene TRBJ1-2; D gene uncertain. From germline, CDR1 is MNHEY and CDR2 SVGAGI. Trimming shortened V by 8 bases and J by 0 bases, and 13 bases separated the two germline ends. The CDR3 spans 14 residues. The CDR3 bases are TGTGCCAGCGGAGACGACGGCACTAACTATGGCTACACCTTC. It specifies CASGDDGTNYGYTF.

J is TRBJ1-5 and V is TRBV28; D remains ambiguous. This CDR3 spans 15 amino acids. CDR1 is MDHEN and CDR2 is SYDVKM in the germline V gene. Trimming left V 2 bases short and J 0 bases short, with 8 bases between. The CDR3 region has the DNA TGTGCCAGCAGTTTAACACACTATAGCAATCAGCCCCAGCATTTT. Amino acids: CASSLTHYSNQPQHF.

This clone was counted once. In DNA form, the CDR3 reads TGCGCCAGCAGCTTTGGGACAGTGGTCTACGAGCAGTACTTC. It translates to CASSFGTVVYEQYF. The chain is built from TRBV5-1 and TRBJ2-7, with 7 bases that match TRBD1. The CDR3 runs 14 residues. After removal of 2 bases from V and 3 bases from J, the junction contained 5 bases not matched to a gene. Germline V CDR1 and CDR2: SGHRS, YFSETQ.